The T cell receptor (beta chain) described here comes from a study of cytomegalovirus exposure and HLA in healthy donors (dated by TCRdb to about 2017). Looking at the study overall: According to an earlier analysis of a few hundred of the donors, about 190 million T cells yielded over 100 million unique TCR beta sequences and 276 Gb of sequence data. An early release covering roughly 640 HLA-typed donors comprised about 310 gigabases of sequencing data and about 90 million unique TCR sequences. Of the 398 genotyped donors, roughly 85% fell in the genetic ancestry cluster associated with self-reported Caucasian donors. The study was designed to test whether signatures of past pathogen exposure could be identified by cataloging public T cell receptors. Using immunosequencing, the study profiled T cell repertoires from around 680 subjects and related those repertoires to cytomegalovirus serostatus. In addition to the first cohort of 650 to 800 subjects, a separate validation cohort of over 90 different subjects was used. The study combined high-throughput TCR immunosequencing, statistical association of individual TCRs with disease status, and machine learning to predict cytomegalovirus infection status. A later analysis re-examined previously published TCR beta repertoires from 600 to 700 donors and added high-resolution HLA genotyping to investigate patterns of TCR occurrence. Rather than using new phenotypic data, the later analysis identified candidate immune exposures from TCR beta sequences and from how often those sequences occurred across donors. To decide whether each TCR beta V gene segment behaved as functional or pseudogenic, an earlier analysis of approximately 600 of the donors relied on high-throughput TCR beta sequencing. Donor age, sex, ethnicity and CMV serostatus were collected together with the repertoire data. Genome-wide SNP genotypes for about 65% of the roughly 670 donors were used in a later genetic analysis, which treated that subset as a discovery cohort. All discovery cohort repertoires had been generated using a single sequencing platform. Both class I and class II loci were covered by HLA typing, at four-digit resolution. The number of typed donors differed by locus: about 620-640 for A, B, C, DRB1 and DQB1; approximately 520 for DQA1; 606 for DPA1; and some 470 for DPB1. Roughly five DR-DQ haplotypes were handled as single units for association and clustering because linkage in the cohort was strong. On average, over 200,000 unique TCR beta nucleotide sequences were sequenced per donor among roughly 430 genotyped donors of the cohort, with around 19% of those sequences being non-productive.

The cohort comprised 710 or so healthy bone marrow donors. All cohort members were sampled while nominally healthy, although unrecorded immune exposures were likely present. The donor tested CMV seropositive, placing the donor among the roughly 300 seropositive members of the cohort. A peripheral blood sample was collected from each donor, and TCR beta sequencing was performed on peripheral blood mononuclear cells. The Qiagen DNeasy Blood Extraction Kit was used to extract genomic DNA from the blood cell samples. Concerning this clone itself: Its target antigen remains unknown. Base qualities are missing; no much larger clone stands one base away.

Library preparation employed the immunoSEQ multiplex PCR assay. For the multiplex PCR, a mixture combining 60 forward primers for TCR Vbeta segments and 13 reverse primers for TCR Jbeta segments was used. Amplification of the CDR3 region of rearranged TCR beta genes was performed with a multiplex PCR assay on genomic DNA. Amplified TCR beta libraries were sequenced as 87-base-pair reads on the Illumina HiSeq System. Per the source publication's procedure: A later analysis counted approximately 76 million unique TCR beta chains across the roughly 700 repertoires, and about 10 million of these chains were shared by at least two donors. Raw reads were error-corrected and collapsed into unique sequences by a nearest-neighbor algorithm in which closely related sequences were merged to remove PCR and sequencing errors. To assign V, D and J gene segments, CDR3 sequences were aligned to IMGT reference sequences. Each retained sequence needed at least a six-nucleotide match to both a V gene segment and a J gene segment. Rearrangements were called productive when the CDR3 lacked stop codons and stayed in frame with V and J; all others were non-productive. Following IMGT convention, CDR3 was defined as the stretch from the second conserved V-encoded cysteine up to the conserved J-encoded phenylalanine. The earlier analysis of more than 450 of the donors excluded sequences that lacked an unambiguous match to a single V gene segment. In an earlier analysis of a few hundred of the donors, a V segment was called functional when productive rearrangements were above 56.7%, and segregating when the standard deviation between donors exceeded 5%. A statistical classification framework was developed to diagnose cytomegalovirus status using the catalog of TCR beta chain sequences. A later analysis assigned V and J genes by comparing TCR nucleotide sequences with IMGT/GENE-DB human TR gene sequences. Using the TCRdist pipeline, a later analysis assigned CDR3 sequences along with most-parsimonious VDJ recombination scenarios. In a later analysis, every TCR beta chain was defined by the combination of its CDR3 amino acid sequence and its V-gene family, and reads without a unique V-gene family were dropped. A later analysis removed 500 to 600 highly shared, low-generation-probability nucleotide sequences to deal with suspected cross-contamination and a sequencing artifact. In a later analysis, a clonal expansion index was calculated for each public chain from normalized within-repertoire ranks of inferred template counts. Generation probabilities in a later analysis came from a VDJ recombination model fitted to out-of-frame rearrangements, and those results were checked against IGoR. In a later analysis, TCR-TCR, TCR-HLA and TCR-CMV co-occurrence was scored with hypergeometric tests, and a repertoire-size bias correction was applied to TCR pairs. False discovery rates were estimated in a later analysis by permuting HLA or CMV assignments 20 times. In a later analysis, co-occurring TCRs were grouped using DBSCAN, with TCRdist sequence similarity added in when clustering inside HLA-allele-positive subsets. Co-occurrence clustering excluded repertoires with fewer than 30,000 or more than 120,000 public chains, plus five with anomalous nucleotide sharing. TCRdb holds this immuneACCESS table with in-frame rearrangements only. Some clones are missing; in checked studies, unresolved V genes explain under half, and the rest has no known cause. The V and J calls and clone size were taken over from that table, and D and trimming were inferred from the DNA. The sample data list about 120,000 clones, and around 74% of these were observed just once. The ten largest clones add up to over 25% of the sample.

CDR1 and CDR2 are read off the germline V gene as SGHTA and FQGNSA. The CDR3 holds 15 amino acids from the cysteine to the phenylalanine. The only DNA kept is the CDR3, 45 bases in frame from the first base. Trimming at the junction amounts to 1 base on V and 2 bases on J, and the germline ends lie 11 bases apart. The full study reports these points: In a later analysis, HLA-associated TCR beta chains were found to be more clonally expanded and to have lower generation probabilities than equally common non-associated chains. Several of the top co-occurrence clusters appeared to be linked to parvovirus B19, influenza, CMV and Epstein-Barr virus, according to a later analysis. Linkage disequilibrium might explain the correlated functional status among segregating V segments, but an unknown experimental factor could not be excluded. The classifier was reported to diagnose cytomegalovirus status with high specificity and sensitivity in both the original cohort and the validation cohort. When HLA alleles, especially DR and DQ, strongly co-occurred, TCR associations were difficult to assign to individual alleles. Only TCR beta chains were sequenced in this cohort, and the absence of alpha or paired-chain data limited detectable features. Specific HLA alleles were associated with 15,000 to 20,000 TCR beta sequences at a false discovery rate of 0.05 in a later analysis. Some IMGT-functional V segments, including TRBV6-2 and TRBV6-3, could not be told apart with the 87-base-pair reads, so those segments were excluded. The study listed approximately 150 TCR beta chains as associated with cytomegalovirus. According to a later analysis, most CMV-associated TCR beta chains appeared to be HLA-restricted, and the HLA associations seemed to be driven largely by CMV exposure. Sequencing depth was assumed to be roughly uniform across donors in the presence/absence analyses, though that assumption may not hold. In vitro tests confirmed that a few of the cytomegalovirus-associated TCR beta chains recognize cytomegalovirus antigens. Because counts were too low, 15 or so rarely observed V segments, including chromosome 9 orphons, were excluded from the earlier analysis of around 640 of the donors. The only immune exposure information available for the cohort was CMV serostatus. Because some donors lacked HLA typing at each locus, the association tests relied only on the typed subset. A cluster of highly shared sequence variants was judged likely to be a technical artifact of the sequencing pipeline. According to the authors, the approach could potentially be generalized to other disease states and immunological phenotypes. In a later genetic analysis, a missense DCLRE1C variant was associated with V-gene and J-gene trimming of TCR beta chains, and the association was replicated in an independent cohort. According to a later genetic analysis, donors in an Asian-associated ancestry cluster had fewer N-insertions in productive TCRs than the approximately 610-donor mean. In an earlier analysis of about 540 of the donors, most TCR beta V segments were observed in productive rearrangements about 87% or about 30% of the time, broadly matching IMGT annotations. A further reported finding was that TCR beta sequences accurately predicted the HLA-A and HLA-B alleles for most subjects in the first cohort. In a later analysis, the rate of TCR association differed among HLA loci, with DRB1 alleles having the most associated TCRs and HLA-C alleles having the fewest. Most TCR sequences were seen in very few donors, while some public TCRs were found in many individuals.

In this chain, TRBV7-2 is recombined with TRBJ1-2, and perhaps TRBD1 as D gene, on 5 matching bases. This sequence originates from a man between 60 and 70 years old in good health and CMV-seropositive. The sample taken for sequencing was PBMCs. The nucleotide sequence reads TGTGCCAGCAGCTTAGGGGGGGTACACAACTATGGCTACACCTTC. This is translated as CASSLGGVHNYGYTF.